The 6 T cell receptor beta chains presented below share a single source sample, sequenced in a study of metastatic and nonmetastatic thyroid tumors. Using MiXCR, TCRdb re-called clones from the PCR reads. The sample has 20,000 to 25,000 clones; about a quarter are singletons. Patients were all untreated before their thyroid surgery. Source material: tumor tissue. The receptor source for this set is a female donor with papillary thyroid cancer or a benign thyroid nodule (not recorded which). Some clones in this sample may be carry-over from other donors' samples.

This chain uses TRBV4-3 with TRBJ2-5; 7 bases map to TRBD1. The V gene's germline CDR1 is LGHNA and CDR2 YSLEER. The CDR3 spans 13 residues. V was clipped by 7 bases and J by 5 bases; unmatched bases: 7. CDR3 DNA: TGCGCCAGCATCCAGACAGGGAGTGAGACCCAGTACTTC. This gives the protein CASIQTGSETQYF.

By its share, this clone is medium-sized. This chain links TRBV5-1 with TRBJ2-7; 9 bases match TRBD1. This CDR3 has 13 residues. V was pared by 4 bases and J by 5 bases, with 4 bases of the junction left unmatched. The germline CDR1 and CDR2 sequences are SGHRS and YFSETQ. The CDR3 region has the DNA TGCGCCAGCAGCCCTGGGACAGGGAACGAGCAGTACTTC. Amino acids: CASSPGTGNEQYF.

This clone came up many times. Other nucleotide sequences from this sample produce the same CDR3. V gene TRBV4-1 combines with J gene TRBJ1-1, with D possibly matching TRBD1 (5 bases). The germline gives CDR1 MGHRA, CDR2 YSYEKL. Trimming took off 1 base at V and 1 base at J, with 22 bases between the two ends. The CDR3 sequence is 19 residues long. CDR3: CASSQGTGSSFQPNTEAFF. The CDR3 DNA sequence: TGCGCCAGCAGCCAAGGAACAGGCTCCTCCTTTCAGCCGAACACTGAAGCTTTCTTT.

A few counts support this clone. The chain couples TRBV20-1 to TRBJ2-7; D is tentatively TRBD1 or TRBD2 (5 bases each). The germline V and J ends were trimmed by 0 bases and 2 bases, with 14 bases remaining between them. Germline V gene sequence: CDR1 DFQATT, CDR2 SNEGSKA (reference sequence). The CDR3 loop spans 15 amino acids. Here the CDR3 reads CSARDLEGQAYEQYF. The CDR3 DNA reads as TGCAGTGCTAGAGATCTAGAGGGGCAGGCCTACGAGCAGTACTTC.

Worth noting for this clone: At one boundary the junction diverges from the germline segment, which might be a read error. The V gene is TRBV5-1, the J gene TRBJ2-2, with D tentatively TRBD2 (5 bases). This CDR3 is 15 amino acids long. Germline values: CDR1 SGHRS, CDR2 YFSETQ. CDR3 region: CASSLAAVRAGELFF. The CDR3 nucleotides read TGCGCCAGCAGCTTGGCCGCAGTAAGGGCCGGGGAGCTCTTTTTT. The complete variable domain, with remaining parts taken from reference TRBV5-1 and TRBJ2-2, reads KAGVTQTPRYLIKTRGQQVTLSCSPISGHRSVSWYQQTPGQGLQFLFEYFSETQRNKGNFPGRFSGRQFSNSRSEMNVSTLELGDSALYLCASSLAAVRAGELFFGEGSRLTVL.

The chain uses TRBV2 and TRBJ1-1; no reliable D call. This CDR3 has 13 residues. The germline CDR1 and CDR2 sequences are SNHLY and FYNNEI. V was cut by 6 bases and J by 10 bases, with 18 bases left in between. In nucleotides, the CDR3 is TGTGCCAGCAGCCCCTCCTGCGGCAGCCTAGCTTTCTTT. Amino acid sequence: CASSPSCGSLAFF.